The T cell receptor beta chain described here comes from a study of blood T cell repertoires in COVID-19. Repertoires were generated with immunoSEQ multiplex PCR, while TCRdb's copy carries only in-frame clones and drops some. The repertoire includes a few hundred thousand clones, around 84% of them detected once, and under 4% sits in the top ten. The sequenced sample was peripheral blood. The clonotype comes from a young woman with acute or convalescent COVID-19.

The CDR3 DNA is TGCGCCAGCAGGTGGACAGGAGACTCCTACGAGCAGTACTTC. As protein: CASRWTGDSYEQYF. This chain uses TRBV5-1 with TRBJ2-7; 7 bases match TRBD1. The trim removed 5 bases at V and 0 bases at J, leaving 5 bases unmatched. The germline CDR1 and CDR2 sequences are SGHRS and YFSETQ. This CDR3 contains 14 residues.